Listed below are T cell receptor beta chains from one sample, sequenced in a study of shared clonotypes between healthy human individuals. Produced via immunoSEQ multiplex PCR; TCRdb's table is partial and in-frame only. The data show 2,500,000 or so clones, with roughly 93% seen just once and around 0.37% held by the top ten. Sequencing was carried out using naive CD4+ T cells from PBMCs. These receptors came from a man between 18 and 35 years old in good health. Some clones in this sample may be carry-over from other donors' samples. CDR3s include the opening cysteine and the closing phenylalanine or tryptophan. Fields, in order: J gene, V gene, D gene, clone size, CDR3 protein, CDR3 DNA. A D gene is named only where the DNA matches it firmly. Size values are once, few and many counts, or a class for expanded clones, and some rows have none.

J: TRBJ2-2; V: TRBV28; D: -; size: once; CDR3: CASSPPTGELFF; DNA: TGTGCCAGCAGTCCCCCGACCGGGGAGCTGTTTTTT
J: TRBJ2-7; V: TRBV25-1; D: -; size: once; CDR3: CASSGGWGNANYEQYF; DNA: TGTGCCAGCAGTGGGGGGTGGGGGAACGCCAACTACGAGCAGTACTTC
J: TRBJ2-3; V: TRBV7-2; D: -; size: -; CDR3: CASSLLASQDTQYF; DNA: TGTGCCAGCAGCTTATTAGCCTCCCAGGATACGCAGTATTTT
J: TRBJ2-7; V: TRBV10-3; D: -; size: -; CDR3: CAISRESTYEQYF; DNA: TGTGCCATCAGTAGGGAGTCCACCTACGAGCAGTACTTC
J: TRBJ2-5; V: TRBV6-5; D: -; size: -; CDR3: CASSTRVLETQYF; DNA: TGTGCCAGCAGTACTCGGGTGCTAGAGACCCAGTACTTC
J: TRBJ2-7; V: TRBV4-2; D: -; size: once; CDR3: CASSHAGGDEQYF; DNA: TGTGCCAGCAGCCACGCGGGCGGGGACGAGCAGTACTTC
J: TRBJ2-3; V: TRBV7-9; D: -; size: few; CDR3: CASSSADTQYF; DNA: TGTGCCAGCAGCTCCGCAGATACGCAGTATTTT
J: TRBJ1-4; V: TRBV28; D: -; size: -; CDR3: CASSIGPLNEKLFF; DNA: TGTGCCAGCAGTATCGGACCCCTTAATGAAAAACTGTTTTTT
J: TRBJ1-1; V: TRBV7-2; D: TRBD1; size: -; CDR3: CASSPQGQGLFAFF; DNA: TGTGCCAGCAGCCCACAGGGGCAGGGTTTATTCGCTTTCTTT
J: TRBJ1-1; V: TRBV28; D: -; size: -; CDR3: CAMGRLSPKAFF; DNA: TGTGCCATGGGGCGCTTGTCCCCTAAAGCTTTCTTT
J: TRBJ1-1; V: TRBV5-1; D: -; size: -; CDR3: CASSPGGARVNTEAFF; DNA: TGCGCCAGCAGCCCAGGCGGCGCGAGGGTGAACACTGAAGCTTTCTTT
J: TRBJ2-1; V: TRBV19; D: -; size: -; CDR3: CASSIRPFSNEQFF; DNA: TGTGCCAGTAGTATAAGGCCCTTTTCCAATGAGCAGTTCTTC
J: TRBJ1-1; V: TRBV5-1; D: TRBD1; size: -; CDR3: CASSEDRGRVNTEAFF; DNA: TGCGCCAGCAGCGAAGACAGGGGGCGGGTGAACACTGAAGCTTTCTTT
J: TRBJ2-1; V: TRBV28; D: -; size: -; CDR3: CASSLMLPEQFF; DNA: TGTGCCAGCAGTTTAATGCTCCCTGAGCAGTTCTTC
J: TRBJ1-1; V: TRBV13; D: -; size: -; CDR3: CASSRGVNTEAFF; DNA: TGTGCCAGCAGTCGGGGGGTGAACACTGAAGCTTTCTTT
J: TRBJ1-2; V: TRBV28; D: TRBD1; size: -; CDR3: CASTGRTGPLYGYTF; DNA: TGTGCCAGCACCGGGAGGACAGGGCCCCTCTATGGCTACACCTTC
J: TRBJ2-7; V: TRBV25-1; D: -; size: -; CDR3: CASSEWSNSYEQYF; DNA: TGTGCCAGCAGTGAATGGAGTAACTCCTACGAGCAGTACTTC
J: TRBJ1-4; V: TRBV5-1; D: -; size: -; CDR3: CASSLVGTATNEKLFF; DNA: TGCGCCAGCAGCTTGGTGGGGACGGCAACTAATGAAAAACTGTTTTTT
J: TRBJ1-2; V: TRBV27; D: -; size: -; CDR3: CAAAPRMGPNYGYTF; DNA: TGTGCCGCCGCGCCAAGAATGGGACCTAACTATGGCTACACCTTC
J: TRBJ1-4; V: TRBV7-9; D: -; size: -; CDR3: CASSWGQGIEKLFF; DNA: TGTGCCAGCAGCTGGGGGCAGGGGATTGAAAAACTGTTTTTT
J: TRBJ2-3; V: TRBV9; D: TRBD1; size: -; CDR3: CASSVAQGATQYF; DNA: TGTGCCAGCAGCGTGGCCCAGGGGGCTACGCAGTATTTT
J: TRBJ2-2; V: TRBV30; D: TRBD1; size: -; CDR3: CAWSGTGAGELFF; DNA: TGTGCCTGGAGTGGTACAGGGGCCGGGGAGCTGTTTTTT
J: TRBJ1-2; V: TRBV5-1; D: -; size: -; CDR3: CASSPGLDYGYTF; DNA: TGCGCCAGCAGCCCGGGTCTTGATTATGGCTACACCTTC
J: TRBJ1-6; V: TRBV28; D: -; size: -; CDR3: CASSLLNSPLHF; DNA: TGTGCCAGCAGTCTCCTGAATTCACCCCTCCACTTT
J: TRBJ2-1; V: TRBV28; D: -; size: -; CDR3: CASSRYRDLEQFF; DNA: TGTGCCAGCAGTCGCTACAGGGACCTTGAGCAGTTCTTC
J: TRBJ1-2; V: TRBV15; D: TRBD1; size: -; CDR3: CATSRDIKDRGYYGYTF; DNA: TGTGCCACCAGCAGAGATATCAAGGACAGGGGTTACTATGGCTACACCTTC
J: TRBJ1-3; V: TRBV28; D: -; size: -; CDR3: CASRRSGSPYSGNTIYF; DNA: TGTGCCAGCCGGCGGAGCGGGAGTCCATACTCTGGAAACACCATATATTTT
J: TRBJ2-7; V: TRBV15; D: -; size: -; CDR3: CATSRQRGTYEQYF; DNA: TGTGCCACCAGCAGACAAAGGGGAACCTACGAGCAGTACTTC
J: TRBJ1-3; V: TRBV28; D: -; size: -; CDR3: CASTGTTVSGNTIYF; DNA: TGTGCCAGCACGGGAACCACAGTTTCTGGAAACACCATATATTTT
J: TRBJ2-5; V: TRBV6-1; D: TRBD2; size: -; CDR3: CASSESNSGRARKTQYF; DNA: TGTGCCAGCAGTGAAAGTAATAGCGGGAGGGCCAGGAAGACCCAGTACTTC
J: TRBJ1-2; V: TRBV5-6; D: TRBD1; size: -; CDR3: CASSLGSRRDRPYGYTF; DNA: TGTGCCAGCAGCTTGGGTTCACGTAGGGACAGGCCCTATGGCTACACCTTC
J: TRBJ2-6; V: TRBV7-2; D: -; size: -; CDR3: CASSLLGSSGANVLTF; DNA: TGTGCCAGCAGCTTGCTAGGGAGCTCTGGGGCCAACGTCCTGACTTTC
J: TRBJ1-5; V: TRBV27; D: -; size: -; CDR3: CASSLFSNAGSNQPQHF; DNA: TGTGCCAGCAGTTTATTCTCAAACGCGGGGAGCAATCAGCCCCAGCATTTT